This entry features one T cell receptor (beta chain) sequence. Samples each yielded at least 6 micrograms of total RNA. The sample comes from a study of blood T cells in healthy people across ages. This CDR3 has 20 residues. Germline trimming cut 5 bases from V and 14 bases from J; bases unmatched to any gene: 32. Germline values: CDR1 MNHEY, CDR2 SVGAGI. Sample-barcoded 5' priming and a J-beta primer mix drove a second PCR of about 6 to 12 cycles. Every individual sample yielded 2.5 million or more paired-end reads (each containing CDR3). TCRdb re-called the 5' RACE reads with MiXCR, one entry per CDR3 protein. The table has hundreds of thousands of distinct CDR3 sequences, less than 70% seen once.

Sequenced material: blood. This TCR derives from a man of 80 years or more in good health. This chain connects TRBV6-5 to TRBJ2-3; 9 bases match TRBD2. Here the CDR3 reads CASSHRGGGRVVPSHRYAYF. For the CDR3, the DNA is TGTGCCAGCAGTCACCGGGGTGGCGGGAGGGTCGTCCCTTCGCACAGATACGCGTATTTT.